The 6 T cell receptor beta chains in this list originate from one sample, sequenced in a study of T cells after yellow fever vaccination. TCRdb passed the 5' RACE reads through MiXCR, listing each CDR3 protein once. The profile shows 110,000 or so distinct CDR3 sequences, 7.2% of them singletons. This material consisted of CD4+ T cells sorted from PBMCs, taken more than 35 days after the first yellow fever vaccination. All receptors come from a man aged 18 to 30 who received the YFV17D yellow fever vaccine.

This clonotype was observed many times. The chain is built from TRBV3-1 and TRBJ2-3; 11 nucleotides align to TRBD1. Per germline, CDR1 LGHDT and CDR2 YNNKEL (reference sequence). The CDR3 has 17 residues. V was clipped by 6 bases and J by 4 bases; unmatched bases: 12. Here the CDR3 DNA reads TGTGCCAGCAGTATTCGCCCCGGGACAGGGGGGGCAGATACGCAGTATTTT. It is translated as CASSIRPGTGGADTQYF.

Many counts were recorded for this clonotype. The J gene is TRBJ1-2, the V gene TRBV4-3; tentatively, D is TRBD1 (6 bases). V was shortened by 0 bases and J by 4 bases, with 18 bases between the two germline ends. Germline CDR1 reads LGHNA; CDR2 reads YSLEER. The CDR3 loop spans 17 amino acids. CDR3: CASSQDRPGRGTYGYTF. The CDR3 DNA follows: TGCGCCAGCAGCCAAGATCGTCCAGGCAGGGGCACCTATGGCTACACCTTC.

This clonotype showed up many times. The V call is TRBV12-3 or TRBV12-4, the J call TRBJ1-1; D unclear. The CDR3 sequence is 13 residues long. V shed 7 bases and J shed 1 base, with 10 bases lying between them. The CDR3 DNA sequence: TGTGCCAGCACCTTAACAGAGAACACTGAAGCTTTCTTT. Translated, it gives CASTLTENTEAFF.

This clonotype was seen ten or more times. V is TRBV5-1 and J is TRBJ1-1; 7 bases agree with TRBD1. The germline V gene has CDR1 SGHRS and CDR2 YFSETQ. J lost 0 bases, V lost 4 bases, and 18 bases had no gene match. This CDR3 has 19 residues. For the CDR3, the DNA is TGCGCCAGCAGCGCGAACAAACAGGGGATGTCCCTCATGAACACTGAAGCTTTCTTT. It specifies CASSANKQGMSLMNTEAFF.

This clonotype has ten or more counts. This chain joins TRBV4-2 and TRBJ2-6; no clear D gene. Between the trimmed V and J ends, which lost 5 bases and 1 base, there was a span of 6 bases. Germline V gene sequence: CDR1 LGHNA, CDR2 YNFKEQ. The CDR3 totals 14 residues. CDR3 nucleotide sequence: TGTGCCAGCAGCTCCGTGTCTGGGGCCAACGTCCTGACTTTC. This gives the protein CASSSVSGANVLTF.

This clonotype was seen at least ten times. The rearrangement uses TRBV2 and TRBJ2-7, with D tentatively TRBD2 (5 bases). Trimming removed 6 bases at V and 2 bases at J, with 20 bases between. The CDR3 extends over 16 amino acids. Looked up from germline, CDR1 is SNHLY and CDR2 is FYNNEI. The CDR3 sequence: CASSSRWRLGAYEQYF. The CDR3 DNA follows: TGTGCCAGCAGCTCGAGATGGCGCCTGGGAGCCTACGAGCAGTACTTC.